This is a list of T cell receptor beta chains from one sample in a study of persistence of HIV-infected CD4 T cells. Some clones are missing from TCRdb's copy, which holds only in-frame ones; the method was immunoSEQ multiplex PCR. This table holds roughly 60,000 clones, roughly 77% found once. No antigen has been assigned to these receptors. Sequenced material: CD4+ T cells sorted from PBMCs after roughly 17-hour stimulation, taken from a patient who received antiretroviral therapy. These receptors originate from an adult man with HIV who was CMV-seropositive. The CDR3 runs from the conserved cysteine through the conserved F or W. Each record gives: V gene, CDR3 length, J gene, CDR3 protein.

V: TRBV6-6
length: 16
J: TRBJ1-6
CDR3: CASSHYRGRGNSPLHF

V: TRBV29-1
length: 13
J: TRBJ1-1
CDR3: CSALTGSSTEAFF

V: TRBV5-4
length: 14
J: TRBJ2-1
CDR3: CASSSATGRNEQFF

V: TRBV29-1
length: 14
J: TRBJ1-2
CDR3: CSVAPAGTLYGYTF

V: TRBV5-1
length: 14
J: TRBJ1-3
CDR3: CASSLGGSGNTIYF

V: TRBV19
length: 14
J: TRBJ1-4
CDR3: CASSIGVPDEKLFF

V: TRBV2
length: 14
J: TRBJ1-3
CDR3: CASLQEPSGNTIYF

V: TRBV19
length: 15
J: TRBJ1-4
CDR3: CASSRGTVTNEKLFF

V: TRBV28
length: 14
J: TRBJ1-2
CDR3: CASSWSSGIYGYTF

V: TRBV7-9
length: 13
J: TRBJ2-2
CDR3: CASSLRPTGELFF

V: TRBV13
length: 15
J: TRBJ1-1
CDR3: CASSLGDRRNTEAFF

V: TRBV27
length: 16
J: TRBJ2-2
CDR3: CASSLGQVINTGELFF

V: TRBV16
length: 13
J: TRBJ1-5
CDR3: CASSQWSNQPQHF

V: TRBV2
length: 18
J: TRBJ2-2
CDR3: CASSVSTTGRWNTGELFF

V: TRBV24-1
length: 16
J: TRBJ2-2
CDR3: CATSGGQDSNTGELFF

V: TRBV7-9
length: 14
J: TRBJ1-2
CDR3: CASSQGQGGYGYTF

V: TRBV18
length: 16
J: TRBJ1-6
CDR3: CASSPLGQGSDSPLHF

V: TRBV12-3/TRBV12-4
length: 13
J: TRBJ1-1
CDR3: CASSPTGNTEAFF

V: TRBV7-2
length: 15
J: TRBJ2-3
CDR3: CASSLELVVGDTQYF

V: TRBV3-1/TRBV3-2
length: 16
J: TRBJ1-6
CDR3: CASSPRRGGRGSPLHF

V: TRBV19
length: 16
J: TRBJ1-5
CDR3: CASDAGTRYSNQPQHF

V: TRBV6-2/TRBV6-3
length: 20
J: TRBJ1-1
CDR3: CASSYWKGTVFGAPNTEAFF

V: TRBV5-1
length: 16
J: TRBJ1-1
CDR3: CASSLGTGLRGTEAFF

V: TRBV6-6
length: 17
J: TRBJ2-1
CDR3: CASSPYRTSGGDREQFF

V: TRBV11-2
length: 13
J: TRBJ2-3
CDR3: CASRTGFTDTQYF

V: TRBV3-1/TRBV3-2
length: 16
J: TRBJ2-2
CDR3: CASSQGGWSNTGELFF

V: TRBV2
length: 15
J: TRBJ2-1
CDR3: CASSPSASSYNEQFF

V: TRBV5-4
length: 12
J: TRBJ2-5
CDR3: CASSLDAETQYF

V: TRBV5-1
length: 14
J: TRBJ1-1
CDR3: CASSRDASNTEAFF

V: TRBV2
length: 15
J: TRBJ2-3
CDR3: CASSFGRGSTDTQYF

V: TRBV3-1/TRBV3-2
length: 16
J: TRBJ2-1
CDR3: CASSLVGRSPYNEQFF

V: TRBV11-2
length: 12
J: TRBJ1-2
CDR3: CASSLEGYGYTF

V: TRBV10-3
length: 15
J: TRBJ2-6
CDR3: CAISEGGKGANVLTF

V: TRBV6-1
length: 16
J: TRBJ1-5
CDR3: CASSEARVRQGQPQHF